Listed below are T cell receptor beta chains from one sample, sequenced in a study of PD-L1 blockade in urothelial cancer. Profiled with immunoSEQ multiplex PCR; TCRdb holds only in-frame clones, not every one. The top ten clones hold under 3.5% of a sample with nearly 30,000 clones, more than 70% of them seen once. The source was PBMCs, collected around atezolizumab (anti-PD-L1) treatment. The receptors originated from a man aged 50 or older with urothelial cancer. CDR3s include the opening cysteine and the closing phenylalanine or tryptophan. D genes are given only for firm matches. Expanded clones are given a class, and other clones once, few, many or no size at all.

>TRBJ1-2|TRBV15|TRBD1|-
CATSEGFRDRQNYGYTF
TGTGCCACCAGCGAGGGATTCCGGGACAGGCAAAACTATGGCTACACCTTC
>TRBJ2-3|TRBV7-9|-|-
CASSRLDGGSTDTQYF
TGTGCCAGCAGCAGACTCGATGGCGGAAGCACAGATACGCAGTATTTT
>TRBJ2-7|TRBV6-1|TRBD1|-
CASSEEGAGGYEQYF
TGTGCCAGCAGTGAAGAAGGGGCAGGGGGCTACGAGCAGTACTTC
>TRBJ1-1|TRBV5-8|TRBD1|-
CASSTGTGVEAFF
TGTGCCAGCAGCACGGGGACAGGCGTCGAAGCTTTCTTT
>TRBJ1-2|TRBV19|-|-
CASSIDLGRINYGYTF
TGTGCCAGTAGTATCGACCTTGGGAGGATTAACTATGGCTACACCTTC
>TRBJ2-3|TRBV4-3|-|-
CASSQLAETSTDTQYF
TGCGCCAGCAGCCAATTAGCGGAAACCAGCACAGATACGCAGTATTTT
>TRBJ2-7|TRBV6-5|-|-
CASSYSGDHYEQYF
TGTGCCAGCAGTTACTCCGGAGATCACTACGAGCAGTACTTC
>TRBJ1-3|TRBV5-6|-|-
CASSTPLSSGNTIYF
TGTGCCAGCAGCACGCCTCTGAGCTCTGGAAACACCATATATTTT
>TRBJ2-7|TRBV5-1|-|-
CASSLFVTSYEQYF
TGCGCCAGCAGCTTGTTCGTCACTAGCTACGAGCAGTACTTC
>TRBJ2-1|TRBV13|TRBD2|-
CASTSFSGRAGNEQFF
TGTGCCAGCACCTCCTTTAGCGGGAGGGCTGGGAATGAGCAGTTCTTC
>TRBJ2-1|TRBV7-6|TRBD2|once
CASSFRLAGVSYNEQFF
TGTGCCAGCAGCTTCCGACTAGCGGGAGTGTCCTACAATGAGCAGTTCTTC
>TRBJ2-5|TRBV5-1|-|-
CASSPNSGETQYF
TGCGCCAGCAGCCCAAACTCGGGAGAGACCCAGTACTTC
>TRBJ1-2|TRBV11-2|-|-
CASSLTNNYGYTF
TGTGCCAGCAGTCTAACGAATAACTATGGCTACACCTTC
>TRBJ2-1|TRBV7-3|TRBD2|once
CASSLTPRLAGEYNEQFF
TGTGCCAGCAGCTTAACGCCTAGACTAGCGGGGGAGTACAATGAGCAGTTCTTC